These 31 T cell receptor beta chains came from one sample sequenced in a study of shared clonotypes between healthy human individuals. Here immunoSEQ multiplex PCR was the method, and the copy in TCRdb shows in-frame clones only, minus some. Of about 1 million clones listed, under 80% are singletons. The sample comprised memory CD4+ T cells sorted from blood. Sample subset: CD45RA-negative fraction. The receptors come from a man between 18 and 29 years old in good health.

The V call is TRBV28, the J call TRBJ1-3; no definite D call. The germline V and J ends were trimmed by 4 bases and 0 bases, with 7 bases remaining between them. The germline V gene encodes CDR1 MDHEN and CDR2 SYDVKM. This CDR3 spans 14 amino acids. Here the CDR3 DNA reads TGTGCCAGCAGTTCAGCCGGCTCTGGAAACACCATATATTTT. Amino acids: CASSSAGSGNTIYF.

The V call is TRBV19, the J call TRBJ1-4; D unresolved. Trimming cost V 5 bases and J 4 bases, with 5 bases left between them. Germline lookup yields CDR1 LNHDA and CDR2 SQIVND (reference sequence). This CDR3 is 12 amino acids long. The CDR3 bases are TGTGCCAGTAGTCAAAATAATGAAAAACTGTTTTTT. Its protein is CASSQNNEKLFF.

The chain links TRBV5-1 to TRBJ2-1, with TRBD2 matching over 9 bases. The CDR3 is 16 amino acids. Trimming at V came to 0 bases and at J to 2 bases, leaving 3 bases not matched to a gene. Per the germline V gene, CDR1 is SGHRS and CDR2 is YFSETQ. CDR3: CASSLVTSGAYNEQFF. The CDR3 region has the DNA TGCGCCAGCAGCTTGGTGACTAGCGGTGCCTACAATGAGCAGTTCTTC.

The chain combines TRBV2 with TRBJ2-7, with D tentatively TRBD1 or TRBD2 (5 bases each). Germline CDR1 and CDR2: SNHLY and FYNNEI. The CDR3 is made up of 14 amino acids. With 6 bases removed from V and 5 bases from J, the gap between germline ends came to 17 bases. CDR3 protein: CASSVQGRGDEQYF. CDR3 nucleotides: TGTGCCAGCAGCGTCCAGGGTCGAGGGGACGAGCAGTACTTC.

This chain connects TRBV6-6 to TRBJ1-5; weak D call: TRBD1 (6 bases). Per the germline V gene, CDR1 is MNHNY and CDR2 is SVGAGI (reference sequence). V was clipped by 10 bases and J by 14 bases, with 21 bases between them. The CDR3 consists of 12 residues. Here the CDR3 DNA reads TGTGCCACCACTCGGGGGGGCCTACTAGAGCATTTT. It is translated as CATTRGGLLEHF.

J is TRBJ2-1 and V is TRBV29-1; TRBD1 aligns across 9 bases. This CDR3 comprises 14 residues. The germline V gene encodes CDR1 SQVTM and CDR2 ANQGSEA. V lost 1 base, J lost 9 bases, and 7 bases stayed unmatched. Here the CDR3 DNA reads TGCAGCGTTGAAGGGGGGACAGGGAGAGGTGAGCAGTTCTTC. Amino acid sequence: CSVEGGTGRGEQFF.

This clone appeared a few times. The chain couples TRBV5-4 to TRBJ2-1; TRBD2 is a possible D gene (6 bases). CDR3 length: 16 amino acids. Trimming removed 0 bases at V and 0 bases at J, with 10 bases between. CDR1 and CDR2 from the germline V gene are SGHNT and YYREEE (reference sequence). This CDR3 reads CASSLEGRGSYNEQFF. In nucleotides, the CDR3 is TGTGCCAGCAGCTTGGAAGGGCGGGGCTCCTACAATGAGCAGTTCTTC.

With respect to this clone: Different DNA sequences within this sample yield the same CDR3. J is TRBJ2-6 and V is TRBV19; D might be TRBD2 (6 bases). CDR1 LNHDA and CDR2 SQIVND come from the germline V gene (reference sequence). This CDR3 region has 15 residues. V gave up 7 bases and J gave up 2 bases, with 12 bases separating them. CDR3 protein: CASTPGGPGANVLTF. The DNA for the CDR3 is TGTGCCAGTACCCCCGGAGGGCCTGGGGCCAACGTCCTGACTTTC. Drawing the rest from reference TRBV19 and TRBJ2-6, the complete variable domain is DGGITQSPKYLFRKEGQNVTLSCEQNLNHDAMYWYRQDPGQGLRLIYYSQIVNDFQKGDIAEGYSVSREKKESFPLTVTSAQKNPTAFYLCASTPGGPGANVLTFGAGSRLTVL.

The V call is TRBV7-8, the J call TRBJ2-7, with TRBD2 as a possible D gene (6 bases). The CDR3 runs 12 residues. The ends were cut back, 4 bases at V and 9 bases at J, with 13 bases in the middle. Germline V gene lookup returns CDR1 SGHVS and CDR2 FQNEAQ. The CDR3 nucleotides read TGTGCCAGCAGCTCGCCGGGGGTTGCGCAGTACTTC. Translating gives CASSSPGVAQYF.

This chain joins TRBV7-2 and TRBJ2-7, with D possibly TRBD1 on 6 matching bases. This CDR3 spans 15 amino acids. CDR1 is SGHTA, CDR2 FQGNSA, per germline. V lost 0 bases to trimming and J lost 4 bases, with 13 bases between them. The CDR3 sequence: CASSLAGAGAYEQYF. In DNA, the CDR3 is TGTGCCAGCAGCTTAGCTGGTGCAGGGGCTTACGAGCAGTACTTC.

V usage is TRBV7-9 and J usage is TRBJ1-2; 9 bases fit TRBD1. There are 13 residues in the CDR3. V shed 2 bases and J 6 bases; nucleotides not matched to a gene: 1. Germline V gene sequence: CDR1 SEHNR, CDR2 FQNEAQ (reference sequence). CDR3 coding DNA: TGTGCCAGCAGCTTAAGGACAGGGGATGGCTACACCTTC. Translating gives CASSLRTGDGYTF.

For this clone: A read error may explain this, as a much larger clone is one base away. This chain uses TRBV11-3 with TRBJ2-5; TRBD1 might be the D (7 bases). This CDR3 is 15 amino acids long. CDR1 is SGHNT and CDR2 is YENEEA in the germline V gene. Trimming pared 1 base from V and 0 bases from J, leaving 9 bases between. The CDR3 region is CASSLGGTDQETQYF. In DNA form, the CDR3 reads TGTGCCAGCAGCTTAGGCGGGACAGACCAAGAGACCCAGTACTTC.

The chain recombines TRBV28 with TRBJ2-1, with 10 bases that match TRBD1. CDR1 and CDR2 from the germline V gene are MDHEN and SYDVKM. The ends lost 4 bases at V and 7 bases at J; junction bases unmatched: 7. The CDR3 has 15 residues. The CDR3 nucleotides are TGTGCCAGCAGTTCGGCCGGGACAGGGGAGAATGAGCAGTTCTTC. Protein sequence: CASSSAGTGENEQFF.

The chain joins TRBV7-9 to TRBJ2-7; the match to TRBD2 covers 13 bases. This CDR3 has 15 residues. Trimming took 4 bases from V and 3 from J; bases not matched to a gene: 3. Germline CDR1 reads SEHNR; CDR2 reads FQNEAQ (reference sequence). CDR3 loop: CASSSGTSGVYEQYF. The CDR3 nucleotides read TGTGCCAGCAGCTCAGGGACTAGCGGGGTCTACGAGCAGTACTTC.

The chain joins TRBV5-1 to TRBJ2-7, with D perhaps matching TRBD1 or TRBD2 (6 bases each). CDR1 is SGHRS, CDR2 YFSETQ, per germline. The length of the CDR3 is 14 residues. V shed 3 bases and J shed 7 bases, with 17 bases lying between them. Written as DNA, the CDR3 is TGCGCCAGCAGCTCCGGGGGCCTAGAACGAGAGCAGTACTTC. This encodes CASSSGGLEREQYF.

The rearrangement uses TRBV11-2 and TRBJ2-3; no clear D gene. The CDR3 extends over 13 amino acids. Germline V gene sequence: CDR1 SGHAT, CDR2 FQNNGV. V gave up 4 bases and J gave up 2 bases, with 7 bases separating them. In nucleotides, the CDR3 is TGTGCCAGCAGCTCCAGACTCACAGATACGCAGTATTTT. Its protein is CASSSRLTDTQYF.

The V and J genes are TRBV6-1 and TRBJ1-4, with D possibly matching TRBD1 (5 bases). Germline CDR1 reads MNHNS; CDR2 reads SASEGT. Trimming cost V 7 bases and J 4 bases, with 13 bases left between them. This CDR3 spans 14 amino acids. Here the CDR3 reads CASNRDWRNEKLFF. The CDR3 DNA sequence: TGTGCCAGCAATAGGGACTGGCGTAATGAAAAACTGTTTTTT.

This rearrangement joins TRBV5-6 to TRBJ2-7; 8 bases are a match to TRBD2. This CDR3 region has 15 residues. Germline loops: CDR1 SGHDT, CDR2 YYEEEE. V lost 4 bases and J lost 6; bases outside the gene matches: 12. The CDR3 DNA is TGTGCCAGCAGCCCGACCGGGACTAGGGTCGCCGAGCAGTACTTC. Translated: CASSPTGTRVAEQYF.

V gene TRBV6-1 combines with J gene TRBJ2-2; D not certain. This CDR3 region has 15 residues. Germline-derived CDR1 and CDR2 are MNHNS and SASEGT. Trimming took off 8 bases at V and 0 bases at J, with 13 bases between the two ends. The CDR3 region is CASLSSATNTGELFF. DNA of the CDR3: TGTGCCAGCCTCTCCAGTGCTACGAACACCGGGGAGCTGTTTTTT.

This clone was detected many times. J is TRBJ2-1 and V is TRBV19, with 9 bases matching TRBD2. With V trimmed by 2 bases and J by 5 bases, 4 bases remained unmatched. Looked up from germline, CDR1 is LNHDA and CDR2 is SQIVND (reference sequence). The CDR3 is made up of 15 amino acids. CDR3 DNA: TGTGCCAGTAGTATAAACAGCGGGAGGCACAATGAGCAGTTCTTC. Residues: CASSINSGRHNEQFF. The full variable domain, its missing parts supplied by reference TRBV19 and TRBJ2-1, is DGGITQSPKYLFRKEGQNVTLSCEQNLNHDAMYWYRQDPGQGLRLIYYSQIVNDFQKGDIAEGYSVSREKKESFPLTVTSAQKNPTAFYLCASSINSGRHNEQFFGPGTRLTVL.

The CDR3 DNA reads as TGTGCCAGCAGCTCATGGACAGGAGAGACCCAGTACTTC. Encoded protein: CASSSWTGETQYF. The chain couples TRBV11-2 to TRBJ2-5; TRBD1 agrees at 7 bases. The CDR3 loop spans 13 amino acids. V was clipped by 4 bases and J by 4 bases; unmatched bases: 3. The V gene's germline CDR1 is SGHAT and CDR2 FQNNGV.

The V and J genes are TRBV7-2 and TRBJ1-1, with 8 nucleotides matching TRBD1. This CDR3 contains 12 residues. V shed 4 bases, J shed 11 bases, and the junction held 6 bases outside the gene matches. Germline CDR1 SGHTA, CDR2 FQGNSA. The CDR3 coding sequence is TGTGCCAGCAGCTCCCTTCCAGGGGGCGCTTTCTTT. Translating it yields CASSSLPGGAFF. The full variable domain, with the rest looked up from reference TRBV7-2 and TRBJ1-1, is GAGVSQSPSNKVTEKGKDVELRCDPISGHTALYWYRQSLGQGLEFLIYFQGNSAPDKSGLPSDRFSAERTGGSVSTLTIQRTQQEDSAVYLCASSSLPGGAFFGQGTRLTVV.

This clone was found once. This chain uses TRBV6-1 with TRBJ2-3, with 7 bases that match TRBD2. V trimming: 3 bases; J trimming: 9 bases; junction bases outside the gene matches: 6. Germline V gene data show CDR1 as MNHNS and CDR2 as SASEGT. This CDR3 comprises 13 residues. The CDR3 region has the DNA TGTGCCAGCAGTGACAGCGGGATCTCGACGCAGTATTTT. Its protein is CASSDSGISTQYF.

The V call is TRBV2, the J call TRBJ1-2, with TRBD1 as a possible D gene (6 bases). Germline V gene lookup returns CDR1 SNHLY and CDR2 FYNNEI. V dropped 7 bases and J dropped 4 bases, with 19 bases sitting between them. This CDR3 has 15 amino acids. The CDR3 loop reads CASTESGQGTYGYTF. The CDR3 DNA follows: TGTGCCAGCACCGAGTCCGGGCAGGGGACCTATGGCTACACCTTC.

Note on this clone: Other DNA variants within this sample encode the same CDR3. The chain combines TRBV7-2 with TRBJ2-7; a weak D match, TRBD2 (7 bases). The CDR3 is 14 residues long. Trimming removed 1 base from V and 4 bases from J, with 11 bases in between. Per germline, CDR1 SGHTA and CDR2 FQGNSA. CDR3 in amino acids: CASSLEGGAYEQYF. Here the CDR3 DNA reads TGTGCCAGCAGCTTAGAAGGGGGGGCTTACGAGCAGTACTTC.

This sequence joins TRBV7-6 and TRBJ1-6; D may be TRBD1 (6 bases). The CDR3 has 13 residues. With 5 bases removed from V and 10 bases from J, the gap between germline ends came to 12 bases. Germline V gene data show CDR1 as SGHVS and CDR2 as FNYEAQ. CDR3 protein: CASSTTGSSPLHF. The CDR3 DNA follows: TGTGCCAGCAGCACAACAGGGTCGTCACCCCTCCACTTT. The whole variable domain, filled in from reference TRBV7-6 and TRBJ1-6, reads GAGVSQSPRYKVTKRGQDVALRCDPISGHVSLYWYRQALGQGPEFLTYFNYEAQQDKSGLPNDRFSAERPEGSISTLTIQRTEQRDSAMYRCASSTTGSSPLHFGNGTRLTVT.

This clone has more than one count but fewer than ten. This chain connects TRBV7-2 to TRBJ1-2; 9 nucleotides match TRBD1. V lost 6 bases and J lost 8; bases outside the gene matches: 10. The CDR3 has 14 amino acids. Germline V gene sequence: CDR1 SGHTA, CDR2 FQGNSA. The CDR3 reads CASRTTGGPQGYTF. The CDR3 DNA sequence: TGTGCCAGCAGGACGACAGGGGGGCCTCAGGGCTACACCTTC.

The rearrangement links TRBV6-6 to TRBJ2-1, with TRBD2 identical over 8 bases. Trimming at V came to 0 bases and at J to 3 bases, leaving 4 bases not matched to a gene. The length of the CDR3 is 16 residues. CDR1 and CDR2 (germline): MNHNY, SVGAGI (reference sequence). The CDR3 reads CASSYSNSGNYNEQFF. The CDR3 DNA sequence: TGTGCCAGCAGTTACTCGAATAGCGGGAACTACAATGAGCAGTTCTTC.

This chain uses TRBV5-1 with TRBJ2-2, with D perhaps being TRBD1 or TRBD2 (5 bases each). Germline V lookup: CDR1 SGHRS, CDR2 YFSETQ. The CDR3 sequence is 14 residues long. Trimming stripped 1 base from V and 5 bases from J, with 9 bases between. The CDR3 loop reads CASSLIEGTGELFF. The CDR3 region has the DNA TGCGCCAGCAGCTTGATTGAGGGGACCGGGGAGCTGTTTTTT.

V usage is TRBV18 and J usage is TRBJ2-5, with 7 bases matching TRBD1. The CDR3 extends over 15 amino acids. Germline V gene data show CDR1 as KGHSH and CDR2 as LQKENI. Unmatched junction bases numbered 4, after V lost 2 bases and J lost 1 base. CDR3 in DNA: TGTGCCAGCTCACCAGGGACAGTTCGCCAAGAGACCCAGTACTTC. Translating gives CASSPGTVRQETQYF.

The rearrangement links TRBV7-2 to TRBJ2-7, with 10 bases that match TRBD1. J gave up 7 bases and V 3 bases, and 6 bases lay outside the gene matches. Germline V gives CDR1 SGHTA, CDR2 FQGNSA. This CDR3 is built from 14 residues. The DNA for the CDR3 is TGTGCCAGCAGCTTGGACAGGGGGTCAATGGAGCAGTACTTC. It specifies CASSLDRGSMEQYF.